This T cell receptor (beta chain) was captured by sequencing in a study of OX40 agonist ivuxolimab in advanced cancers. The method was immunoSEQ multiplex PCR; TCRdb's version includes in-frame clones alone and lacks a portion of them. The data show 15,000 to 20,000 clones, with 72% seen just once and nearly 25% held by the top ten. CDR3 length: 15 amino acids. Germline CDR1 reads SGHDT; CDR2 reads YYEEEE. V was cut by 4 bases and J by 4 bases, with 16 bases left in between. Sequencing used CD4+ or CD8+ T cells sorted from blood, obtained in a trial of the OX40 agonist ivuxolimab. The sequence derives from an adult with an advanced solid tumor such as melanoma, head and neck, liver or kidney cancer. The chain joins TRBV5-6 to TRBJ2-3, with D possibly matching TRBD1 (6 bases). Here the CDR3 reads CASSLVGARADTQYF. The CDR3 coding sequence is TGTGCCAGCAGCCTGGTGGGGGCTCGGGCAGATACGCAGTATTTT.